This entry lists 15 T cell receptor beta chains sequenced from one sample in a study of blood T cell repertoires in COVID-19 (dated by TCRdb to the early 2020s). Libraries were prepared through the immunoSEQ multiplex PCR assay. TCRdb took this table from immuneACCESS and kept in-frame rearrangements with V and J called. Such tables lack part of the clones; where checked against another copy, unresolved V genes explain under half of the gap, and the rest is unexplained. Across this sample there are 200,000 to 250,000 clones, with about 88% seen only once. The ten largest clonotypes hold about 1.8% of the sample. The specimen was peripheral blood. The receptors stem from a man between 65 and 85 years old with acute or convalescent COVID-19.

V gene TRBV11-2 combines with J gene TRBJ2-1, with TRBD2 matching 9 bases. This CDR3 spans 17 amino acids. Germline CDR1 SGHAT, CDR2 FQNNGV. Trimming cost V 6 bases and J 6 bases; bases outside gene matches: 15. In nucleotides, the CDR3 is TGTGCCAGCAGAAATCTTGGTCTTAGCGGGAGTTCCAATGAGCAGTTCTTC. Translation gives CASRNLGLSGSSNEQFF.

The rearrangement links TRBV15 to TRBJ2-5, with TRBD2 identical over 9 bases. The CDR3 has 16 amino acids. With V trimmed by 1 base and J by 1 base, 4 bases remained unmatched. CDR1 and CDR2 (germline): LNHNV, YYDKDF (reference sequence). CDR3 sequence: CATSRGHSGSQETQYF. CDR3 DNA: TGTGCCACCAGCAGAGGTCATAGCGGGAGCCAAGAGACCCAGTACTTC.

The CDR3 DNA reads TGCGCCAGCAGCTTACGACTAGATTCCGGGGAGCTGTTTTTT. Amino acids: CASSLRLDSGELFF. The rearrangement joins TRBV5-1 to TRBJ2-2, with D possibly being TRBD2 (6 bases). Deletions cut 2 bases from V and 6 bases from J, with 11 bases between. Germline CDR1 reads SGHRS; CDR2 reads YFSETQ. This CDR3 region has 14 residues.

CDR3 protein: CASSLRGQGKETQYF. In DNA, the CDR3 is TGTGCCAGCAGCTTAAGGGGACAGGGCAAAGAGACCCAGTACTTC. The V gene is TRBV7-9, the J gene TRBJ2-5; 9 bases fit TRBD1. V lost 2 bases, J lost 3 bases, and 4 bases stayed unmatched. The CDR3 covers 15 residues. In germline, CDR1 is SEHNR, CDR2 FQNEAQ (reference sequence).

CDR3 sequence: CASSLHRAGGSNQPQHF. CDR3 bases: TGTGCCAGCAGTTTACACAGGGCAGGGGGAAGCAATCAGCCCCAGCATTTT. The chain is built from TRBV28 and TRBJ1-5, with 7 bases matching TRBD1. The CDR3 totals 17 residues. CDR1 and CDR2 (germline): MDHEN, SYDVKM. With V trimmed by 2 bases and J by 1 base, 8 bases remained unmatched.

The gene calls are TRBV7-2 and TRBJ2-5; no clear D. The germline V gene encodes CDR1 SGHTA and CDR2 FQGNSA. The CDR3 sequence is 13 residues long. V was clipped by 1 base and J by 4 bases, with 7 bases between them. The DNA for the CDR3 is TGTGCCAGCAGCTTAGGGCAGATAGAGACCCAGTACTTC. This translates into CASSLGQIETQYF. Complete variable domain (other parts from reference TRBV7-2 and TRBJ2-5): GAGVSQSPSNKVTEKGKDVELRCDPISGHTALYWYRQSLGQGLEFLIYFQGNSAPDKSGLPSDRFSAERTGGSVSTLTIQRTQQEDSAVYLCASSLGQIETQYFGPGTRLLVL.

The chain joins TRBV7-9 to TRBJ2-7, with D maybe TRBD1 (7 bases). This CDR3 region has 15 residues. CDR1 SEHNR and CDR2 FQNEAQ come from the germline V gene (reference sequence). Trimming removed 4 bases from V and 2 bases from J, with 15 bases in between. CDR3 DNA sequence: TGTGCCAGCAGCTATAGTGCGGGACAGACCTACGAGCAGTACTTC. This codes for CASSYSAGQTYEQYF.

This rearrangement joins TRBV19 to TRBJ2-1; 8 bases align to TRBD2. The CDR3 runs 14 residues. The J segment lost 6 bases and the V segment lost 3 bases, leaving 4 bases of the junction unmatched. Germline loops: CDR1 LNHDA, CDR2 SQIVND (reference sequence). Here the CDR3 reads CASSIRLATNEQFF. CDR3 sequence (DNA): TGTGCCAGTAGTATTAGACTAGCGACCAATGAGCAGTTCTTC. The whole variable domain, filled in from reference TRBV19 and TRBJ2-1, reads DGGITQSPKYLFRKEGQNVTLSCEQNLNHDAMYWYRQDPGQGLRLIYYSQIVNDFQKGDIAEGYSVSREKKESFPLTVTSAQKNPTAFYLCASSIRLATNEQFFGPGTRLTVL.

The chain links TRBV25-1 to TRBJ2-2, with D uncertain. CDR1 and CDR2 (germline): MGHDK, SYGVNS. This CDR3 comprises 12 residues. The V gene lost 9 bases and the J gene lost 2 bases, with 7 bases spanning the gap. CDR3 sequence: CASRRNTGELFF. The CDR3 coding sequence is TGTGCCAGTCGGAGAAACACCGGGGAGCTGTTTTTT.

This chain uses TRBV7-2 with TRBJ2-7; 11 bases fit TRBD2. The CDR3 loop spans 16 amino acids. Germline loops: CDR1 SGHTA, CDR2 FQGNSA. Germline trimming cut 6 bases from V and 7 bases from J; bases unmatched to any gene: 14. This CDR3 reads CASRPYSGRAVDEQYF. The CDR3 region has the DNA TGTGCCAGCAGGCCATATAGCGGGAGGGCCGTAGATGAGCAGTACTTC.

V usage is TRBV5-5 and J usage is TRBJ2-7, with 8 bases lining up with TRBD1. The CDR3 consists of 15 residues. Trimming at V came to 0 bases and at J to 2 bases, leaving 4 bases not matched to a gene. CDR1 and CDR2 (germline): SGHKS, YYEKEE (reference sequence). In DNA, the CDR3 is TGTGCCAGCAGCTTGGCGGGACAGGACCCCTACGAGCAGTACTTC. Amino acid sequence: CASSLAGQDPYEQYF.

The chain is built from TRBV24-1 and TRBJ2-3; D ambiguous. The CDR3 loop spans 16 amino acids. V lost 0 bases and J 5 bases, leaving 14 bases between the germline ends. Germline V gene lookup returns CDR1 KGHDR and CDR2 SFDVKD. CDR3 sequence (DNA): TGTGCCACCAGTGATTTGGGCCCGTCACGCAGAGATACGCAGTATTTT. It yields the protein CATSDLGPSRRDTQYF.

The V call is TRBV6-6, the J call TRBJ1-2, with D perhaps matching TRBD1 (6 bases). The CDR3 totals 20 residues. The germline V gene encodes CDR1 MNHNY and CDR2 SVGAGI (reference sequence). Between the trimmed V and J ends, which lost 5 bases and 2 bases, there was a span of 30 bases. CDR3 sequence reads: CASSPRFRGWARDRNYGYTF. CDR3 coding DNA: TGTGCCAGCAGTCCTCGGTTTAGGGGTTGGGCTCGAGACAGGAACTATGGCTACACCTTC.

V gene TRBV6-5 combines with J gene TRBJ2-6; 8 bases match TRBD1. This CDR3 region has 15 residues. The germline CDR1 and CDR2 sequences are MNHEY and SVGAGI. J gave up 4 bases and V 10 bases, and 9 bases lay outside the gene matches. The CDR3 bases are TGTGCCACCAAAGAGGACAGGGCCGGGGCCAACGTCCTGACTTTC. Translation gives CATKEDRAGANVLTF.

V gene TRBV12-3 or TRBV12-4 combines with J gene TRBJ2-7; TRBD2 matches at 7 bases. CDR3 size: 13 residues. With 5 bases clipped from V and 1 base from J, the junction kept 2 bases outside the gene matches. CDR3 residues: CASSRGVSYEQYF. The CDR3 nucleotides are TGTGCCAGCAGTCGGGGGGTTTCCTACGAGCAGTACTTC.